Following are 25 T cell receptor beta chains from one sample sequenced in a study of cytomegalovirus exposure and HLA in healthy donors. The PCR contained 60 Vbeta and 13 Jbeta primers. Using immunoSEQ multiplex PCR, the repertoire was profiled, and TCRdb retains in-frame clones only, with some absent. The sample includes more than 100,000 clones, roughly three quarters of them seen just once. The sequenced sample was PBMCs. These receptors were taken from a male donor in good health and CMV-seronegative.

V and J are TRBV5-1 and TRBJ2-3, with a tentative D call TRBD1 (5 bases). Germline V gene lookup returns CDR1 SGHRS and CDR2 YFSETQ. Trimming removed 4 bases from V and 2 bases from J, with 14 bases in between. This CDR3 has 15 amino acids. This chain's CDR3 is CASSPSQGNTDTQYF. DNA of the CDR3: TGCGCCAGCAGCCCTAGTCAGGGTAACACAGATACGCAGTATTTT.

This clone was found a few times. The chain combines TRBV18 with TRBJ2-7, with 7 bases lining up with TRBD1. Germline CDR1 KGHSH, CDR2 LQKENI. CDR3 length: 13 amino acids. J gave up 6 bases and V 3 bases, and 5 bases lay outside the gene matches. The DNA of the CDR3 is TGTGCCAGCTCACCGGACCCAGGGGGCGAGCAGTACTTC. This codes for CASSPDPGGEQYF. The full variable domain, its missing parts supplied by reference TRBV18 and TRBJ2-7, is NAGVMQNPRHLVRRRGQEARLRCSPMKGHSHVYWYRQLPEEGLKFMVYLQKENIIDESGMPKERFSAEFPKEGPSILRIQQVVRGDSAAYFCASSPDPGGEQYFGPGTRLTVT.

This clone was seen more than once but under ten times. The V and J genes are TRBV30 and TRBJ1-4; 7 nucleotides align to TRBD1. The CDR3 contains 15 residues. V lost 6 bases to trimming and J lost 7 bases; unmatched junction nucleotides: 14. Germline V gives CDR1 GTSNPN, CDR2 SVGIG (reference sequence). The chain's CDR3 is CACQHPTGYGEKLFF. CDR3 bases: TGTGCCTGTCAACATCCGACAGGGTATGGTGAAAAACTGTTTTTT. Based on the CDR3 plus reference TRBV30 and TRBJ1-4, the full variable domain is SQTIHQWPATLVQPVGSPLSLECTVEGTSNPNLYWYRQAAGRGLQLLFYSVGIGQISSEVPQNLSASRPQDRQFILSSKKLLLSDSGFYLCACQHPTGYGEKLFFGSGTQLSVL.

CDR3 sequence (DNA): TGTGCCAGCTCCCGACAGGGTATTCACACTGAAGCTTTCTTT. Its protein product is CASSRQGIHTEAFF. The chain links TRBV9 to TRBJ1-1, with 7 bases matching TRBD1. The CDR3 extends over 14 amino acids. Germline V gene lookup returns CDR1 SGDLS and CDR2 YYNGEE. Trimming cost V 7 bases and J 3 bases; bases outside gene matches: 9.

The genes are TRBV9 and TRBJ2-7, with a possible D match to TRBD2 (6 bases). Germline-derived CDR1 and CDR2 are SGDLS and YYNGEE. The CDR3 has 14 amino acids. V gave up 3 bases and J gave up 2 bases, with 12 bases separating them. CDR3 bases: TGTGCCAGCAGCGCGGGGACTGGGACCTACGAGCAGTACTTC. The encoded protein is CASSAGTGTYEQYF. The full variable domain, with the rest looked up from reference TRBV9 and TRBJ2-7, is DSGVTQTPKHLITATGQRVTLRCSPRSGDLSVYWYQQSLDQGLQFLIQYYNGEERAKGNILERFSAQQFPDLHSELNLSSLELGDSALYFCASSAGTGTYEQYFGPGTRLTVT.

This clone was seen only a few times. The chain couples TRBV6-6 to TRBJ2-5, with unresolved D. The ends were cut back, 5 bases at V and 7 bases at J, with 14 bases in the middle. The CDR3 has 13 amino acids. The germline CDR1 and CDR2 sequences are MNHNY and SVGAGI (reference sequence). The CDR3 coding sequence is TGTGCCAGCAGTGGCACCGGAGTTGGGACCCAGTACTTC. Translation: CASSGTGVGTQYF.

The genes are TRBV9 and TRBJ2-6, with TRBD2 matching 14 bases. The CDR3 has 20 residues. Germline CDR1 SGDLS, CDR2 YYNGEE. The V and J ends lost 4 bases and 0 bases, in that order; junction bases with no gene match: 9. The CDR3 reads CASSYWTSGGQSSGANVLTF. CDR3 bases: TGTGCCAGCAGCTATTGGACTAGCGGGGGGCAAAGCTCTGGGGCCAACGTCCTGACTTTC.

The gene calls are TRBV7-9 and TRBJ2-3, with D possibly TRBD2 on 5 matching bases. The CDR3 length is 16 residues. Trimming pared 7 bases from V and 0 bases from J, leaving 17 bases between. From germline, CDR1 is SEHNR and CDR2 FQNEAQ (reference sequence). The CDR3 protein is CASTYGNSASTDTQYF. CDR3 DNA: TGTGCCAGCACCTACGGGAACAGTGCTAGCACAGATACGCAGTATTTT.

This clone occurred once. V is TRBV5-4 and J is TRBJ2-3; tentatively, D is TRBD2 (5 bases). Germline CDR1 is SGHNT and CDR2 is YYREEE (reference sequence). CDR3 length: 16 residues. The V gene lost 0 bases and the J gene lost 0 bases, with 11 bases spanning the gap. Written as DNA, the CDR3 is TGTGCCAGCAGCTTGGGGCCGACTACTAGCACAGATACGCAGTATTTT. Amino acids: CASSLGPTTSTDTQYF.

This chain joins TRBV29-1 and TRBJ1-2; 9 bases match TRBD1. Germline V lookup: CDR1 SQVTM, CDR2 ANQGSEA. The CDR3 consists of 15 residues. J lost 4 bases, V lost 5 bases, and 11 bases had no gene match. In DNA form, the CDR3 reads TGCAGCGTTAACGACAGGGGGGAGGGAAGCTATGGCTACACCTTC. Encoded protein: CSVNDRGEGSYGYTF.

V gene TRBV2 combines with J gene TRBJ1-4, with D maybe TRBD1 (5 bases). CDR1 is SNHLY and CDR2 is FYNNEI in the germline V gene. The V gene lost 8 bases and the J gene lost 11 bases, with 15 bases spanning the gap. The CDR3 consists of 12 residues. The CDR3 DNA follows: TGTGCCAGCCTGGAGGGGTTCGGGAAACTGTTTTTT. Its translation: CASLEGFGKLFF.

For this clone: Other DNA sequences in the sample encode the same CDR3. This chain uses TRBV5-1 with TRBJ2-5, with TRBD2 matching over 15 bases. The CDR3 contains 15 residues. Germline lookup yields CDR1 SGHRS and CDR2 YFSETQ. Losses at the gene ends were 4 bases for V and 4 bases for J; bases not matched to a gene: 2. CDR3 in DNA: TGCGCCAGCAGCGGGGGACTAGCGGGGGGAGAGACCCAGTACTTC. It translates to CASSGGLAGGETQYF. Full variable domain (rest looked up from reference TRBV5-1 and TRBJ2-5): KAGVTQTPRYLIKTRGQQVTLSCSPISGHRSVSWYQQTPGQGLQFLFEYFSETQRNKGNFPGRFSGRQFSNSRSEMNVSTLELGDSALYLCASSGGLAGGETQYFGPGTRLLVL.

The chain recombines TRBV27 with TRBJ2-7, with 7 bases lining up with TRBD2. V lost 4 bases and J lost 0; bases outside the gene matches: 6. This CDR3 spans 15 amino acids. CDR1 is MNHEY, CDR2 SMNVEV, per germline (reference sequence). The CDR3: CASSSLAESSYEQYF. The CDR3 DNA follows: TGTGCCAGCAGTTCTCTAGCGGAAAGCTCCTACGAGCAGTACTTC.

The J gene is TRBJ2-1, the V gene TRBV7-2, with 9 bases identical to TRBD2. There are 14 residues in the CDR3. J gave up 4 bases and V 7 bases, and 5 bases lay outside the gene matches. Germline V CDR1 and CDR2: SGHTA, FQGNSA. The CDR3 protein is CASKAGGGYNEQFF. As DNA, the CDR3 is TGTGCCAGCAAGGCGGGGGGGGGTTACAATGAGCAGTTCTTC.

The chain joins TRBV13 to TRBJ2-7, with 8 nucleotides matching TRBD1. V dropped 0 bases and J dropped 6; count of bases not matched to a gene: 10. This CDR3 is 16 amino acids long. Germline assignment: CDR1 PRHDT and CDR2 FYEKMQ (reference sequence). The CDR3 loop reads CASSLGRRTQGGEQYF. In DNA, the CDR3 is TGTGCCAGCAGCTTAGGCCGGAGGACACAGGGGGGCGAGCAGTACTTC.

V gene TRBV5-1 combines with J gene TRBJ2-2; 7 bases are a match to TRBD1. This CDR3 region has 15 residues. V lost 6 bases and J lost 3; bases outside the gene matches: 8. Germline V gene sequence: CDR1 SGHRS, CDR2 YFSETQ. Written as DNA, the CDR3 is TGCGCCAGCACCCGGGACAGCGGTTACACCGGGGAGCTGTTTTTT. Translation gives CASTRDSGYTGELFF.

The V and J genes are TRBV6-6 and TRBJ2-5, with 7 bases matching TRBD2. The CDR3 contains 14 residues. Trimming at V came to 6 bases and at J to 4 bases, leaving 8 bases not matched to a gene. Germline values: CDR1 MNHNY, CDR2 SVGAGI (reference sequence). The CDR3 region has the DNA TGTGCCAGCAGCCTTCTGGGGGGGTTAGAGACCCAGTACTTC. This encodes CASSLLGGLETQYF.

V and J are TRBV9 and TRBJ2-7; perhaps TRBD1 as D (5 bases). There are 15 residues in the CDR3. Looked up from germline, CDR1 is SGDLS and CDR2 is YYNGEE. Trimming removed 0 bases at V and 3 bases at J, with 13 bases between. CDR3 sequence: CASSVAVGARYEQYF. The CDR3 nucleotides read TGTGCCAGCAGCGTAGCGGTAGGGGCCCGCTACGAGCAGTACTTC.

CDR3 amino acids: CASSGGWYYGYTF. CDR3 coding DNA: TGTGCCAGCAGCGGCGGGTGGTACTATGGCTACACCTTC. This sequence joins TRBV9 and TRBJ1-2; D call uncertain. CDR1 and CDR2 from the germline V gene are SGDLS and YYNGEE. The CDR3 runs 13 residues. The V end lost 3 bases, the J end lost 3 bases, and 9 bases lay between the germline ends.

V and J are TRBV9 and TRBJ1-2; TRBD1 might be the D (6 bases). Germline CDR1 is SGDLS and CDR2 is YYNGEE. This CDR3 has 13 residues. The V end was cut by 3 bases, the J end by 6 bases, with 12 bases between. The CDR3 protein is CASSGGTNHGYTF. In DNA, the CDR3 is TGTGCCAGCAGCGGGGGGACAAACCATGGCTACACCTTC.

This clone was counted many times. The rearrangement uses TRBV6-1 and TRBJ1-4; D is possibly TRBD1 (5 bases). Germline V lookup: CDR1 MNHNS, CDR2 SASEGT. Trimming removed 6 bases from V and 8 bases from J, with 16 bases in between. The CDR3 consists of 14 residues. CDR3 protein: CASSAGLFGEKLFF. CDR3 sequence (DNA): TGTGCCAGCAGCGCAGGGCTTTTTGGAGAAAAACTGTTTTTT.

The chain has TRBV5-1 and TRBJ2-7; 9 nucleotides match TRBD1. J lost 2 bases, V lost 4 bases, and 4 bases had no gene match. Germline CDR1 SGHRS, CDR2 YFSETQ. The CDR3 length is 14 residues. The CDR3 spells CASSTRQGAYEQYF. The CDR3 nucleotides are TGCGCCAGCAGCACCCGACAGGGGGCCTACGAGCAGTACTTC.

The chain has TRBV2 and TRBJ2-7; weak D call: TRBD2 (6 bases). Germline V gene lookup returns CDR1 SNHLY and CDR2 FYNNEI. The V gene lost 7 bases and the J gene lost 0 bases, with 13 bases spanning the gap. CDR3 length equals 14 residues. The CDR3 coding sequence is TGTGCCAGCACCGGAGGGGAGCTCTCCTACGAGCAGTACTTC. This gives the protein CASTGGELSYEQYF.

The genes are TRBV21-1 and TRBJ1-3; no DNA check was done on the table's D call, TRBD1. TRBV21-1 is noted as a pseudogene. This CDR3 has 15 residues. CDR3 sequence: CAKALTTQAGNTIYF. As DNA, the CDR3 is TGTGCCAAAGCTCTGACGACACAGGCTGGAAACACCATATATTTT.

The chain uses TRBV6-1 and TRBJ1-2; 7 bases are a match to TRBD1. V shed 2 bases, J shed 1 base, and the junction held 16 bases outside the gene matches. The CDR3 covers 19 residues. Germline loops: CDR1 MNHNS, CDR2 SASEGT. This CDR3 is CASSEKVVTGIRFNYGYTF. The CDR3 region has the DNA TGTGCCAGCAGTGAAAAGGTTGTGACAGGGATTAGATTTAACTATGGCTACACCTTC.